This T cell receptor beta chain was sequenced during a study of vaccination effects on CD4 cells after COVID-19 (dated by TCRdb to 2021 to 2024). About the study as a whole: Each participant received two doses of an mRNA SARS-CoV-2 vaccine, either BNT162b2 or mRNA-1273. The full study included 10 COVID-19 convalescent patients and a handful of SARS-CoV-2-naive healthy vaccine recipients. SARS-CoV-2 spike-specific CD4+ TCR repertoires from before and after mRNA vaccination were compared in COVID-19 convalescent patients and in infection-naive vaccine recipients. The Oncomine TCR Beta short-read assay on an Illumina iSeq 100 was used to sequence cultures from other donors in the study. Overall study outcomes, separate from this receptor: At late post-vaccination timepoints, both infection-induced and vaccine-induced clones showed marked clonal contraction, consistent with waning T cell responses. In healthy vaccine recipients, vaccine-induced clones were almost all SARS-CoV-2 mono-reactive, with only 1 of 255 cross-reactive with common cold coronaviruses. The study was limited by a small number of convalescent patients and lacked early post-infection timepoints.

To identify antigen-specific CD4+ T cell clonotypes by their expansion, the ViraFEST assay first stimulated PBMC with viral peptide pools and then applied TCR sequencing. After about 9 days of culture, CD4+ T cells were isolated with the EasySep CD4+ T cell isolation kit. Negative nucleocapsid antibody results before and after vaccination confirmed that the healthy vaccine recipients had no prior SARS-CoV-2 infection. Each well held fewer than 2.5 million PBMC cultured in IMDM containing 5% human AB serum, 9.5 to 10 IU/ml IL-2 and gentamicin, along with around 9.4 ug/ml peptides. Half of the culture medium was replaced with fresh IL-2-containing medium on days 3 and 7. Unless noted otherwise, every peptide stimulation condition was grown in triplicate wells. Using Ficoll-Paque Plus gradient centrifugation, PBMC were separated from whole blood and then either used fresh or cryopreserved at -140C. Overlapping peptide pools spanned the spike proteins of SARS-CoV-2 and the common cold coronaviruses HCoV-NL63, HCoV-OC43 and HCoV-229E. The QIAamp micro DNA kit was used to extract genomic DNA from the cultured CD4+ T cells.

Libraries were prepared through the immunoSEQ multiplex PCR assay. DNA from the cultured and isolated CD4+ T cells underwent TCR beta CDR3 sequencing. The paper's data handling went like this. The analysis removed non-productive TCR sequences, trimmed reads to the CDR3 region, and retained only CDR3s that were 7 or more amino acids long. Antigen-specific clonotypes were identified with the MANAFEST web app by comparing expansion in peptide wells against reference cultures. Positive clones required FDR<0.05 expansion versus reference and all other wells, odds ratio above 5, and frequency above 0.1% in two replicate wells. Cross-reactive clonotypes were defined as significantly expanded in SARS-CoV-2 spike wells and in at least one common cold coronavirus spike condition. Using the stringdist R package, CDR3 similarity was measured by Levenshtein distance, and unrooted trees were constructed with ape in R 3.6.1. This immuneACCESS table, as held by TCRdb, lists in-frame sequences with V and J called but not all clones. Of the missing ones, under half trace to an unresolved V gene in checked studies; the others have no known cause. V, J and clone size derive from that table, while D and trimming were established from the DNA sequence. This sample has approximately 25,000 clones in its table, and 72% of those were observed once. The ten most abundant clones make up 8% to 11% of the sample.

The V end loses 9 bases and the J end loses 4 bases, and a stretch of 15 bases separates them. The CDR3 goes from the cysteine to the phenylalanine over 13 residues. Only CDR3 DNA is held: 39 bases, read in frame from base 1. The germline V gene yields SGDLS for CDR1 and YYNGEE for CDR2. A note on this clone: The antigen this receptor binds is unknown. Base qualities are missing; no much larger clone stands one base away.

In this chain, TRBV9 is recombined with TRBJ2-3; the D gene is possibly TRBD1 or TRBD2, with 5 bases matching each. Material: CD4+ T cells from PBMCs cultured with SARS-CoV-2 spike peptides, obtained before COVID-19 vaccination. The sample's cell subset or site, from its label and the paper: SARS-CoV-2 spike overlapping peptide pool stimulation. The source is a human donor who received a COVID-19 vaccine. The base sequence is TGTGCCACTGGGACCTGGGGAGCAGATACGCAGTATTTT. Its amino acids are CATGTWGADTQYF.